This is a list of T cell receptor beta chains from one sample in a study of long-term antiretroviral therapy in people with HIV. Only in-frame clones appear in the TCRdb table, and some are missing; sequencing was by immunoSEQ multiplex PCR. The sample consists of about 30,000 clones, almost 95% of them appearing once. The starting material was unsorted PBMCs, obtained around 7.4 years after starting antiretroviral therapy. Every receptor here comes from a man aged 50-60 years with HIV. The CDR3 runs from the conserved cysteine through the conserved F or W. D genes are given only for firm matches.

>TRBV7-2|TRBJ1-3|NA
CASSVGHGNTIYF
TGTGCCAGCAGCGTGGGACACGGAAACACCATATATTTT
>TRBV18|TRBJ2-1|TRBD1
CASSPIVGDSSYNEQFF
TGTGCCAGCTCACCAATTGTGGGGGACAGCTCCTACAATGAGCAGTTCTTC
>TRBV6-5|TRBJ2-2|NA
CASSYRTKNTGELFF
TGTGCCAGCAGTTACCGAACTAAAAACACCGGGGAGCTGTTTTTT
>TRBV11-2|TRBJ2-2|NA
CASSFIPGANTGELFF
TGTGCCAGCAGCTTTATCCCAGGAGCTAACACCGGGGAGCTGTTTTTT
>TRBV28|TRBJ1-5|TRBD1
CASSVVQGKQPQHF
TGTGCCAGCAGTGTCGTACAGGGGAAGCAGCCCCAGCATTTT
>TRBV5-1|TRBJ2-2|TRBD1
CASSPSGTGTGELFF
TGCGCCAGCAGCCCGTCCGGGACAGGGACCGGGGAGCTGTTTTTT
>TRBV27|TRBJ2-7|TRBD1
CASSLLGTGFFYEQYF
TGTGCCAGCAGTTTATTGGGGACAGGGTTCTTTTACGAGCAGTACTTC
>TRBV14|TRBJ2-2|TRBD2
CASSRLGLAATGELFF
TGTGCCAGCAGCCGATTGGGACTAGCTGCGACCGGGGAGCTGTTTTTT
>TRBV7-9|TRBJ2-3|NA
CASSSRTTAGTDTQYF
TGTGCCAGCAGCTCCCGTACGACTGCTGGCACAGATACGCAGTATTTT
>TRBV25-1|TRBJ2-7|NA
CASSKTLGHKSLNF
TGTGCCAGCAGTAAAACCCTTGGACACAAGAGCTTAAACTTC